A selection of T cell receptor beta chains follows, all from one sample in a study of blood T cell repertoires in COVID-19. Assay used: immunoSEQ multiplex PCR; TCRdb lists only in-frame clones, some missing. Of 120,000 or so clones in the sample, 88% are singletons; the top ten hold over 1.5%. Sequencing was carried out using peripheral blood. These receptors all stem from a human donor in a cohort sampled during active COVID-19. Each CDR3 is given with its conserved first and last residue. A D gene is named only where the DNA matches it firmly.

>.|TRBV27|TRBJ1-6
TGTGCCAGCAGCTCAACAGGGAGCTCCTATAATTCACCCCTCCACTTT
CASSSTGSSYNSPLHF
>TRBD2|TRBV11-3|TRBJ2-3
TGTGCCAGCAGCAAGCGGGGGGGCACCCCCCCGACAGATACGCAGTATTTT
CASSKRGGTPPTDTQYF
>.|TRBV5-1|TRBJ2-5
TGCGCCAGCAGCGGCGGGACAGCAAAAGAGACCCAGTACTTC
CASSGGTAKETQYF
>TRBD2|TRBV28|TRBJ2-1
TGTGCCAGCAGGGTCGGGGGGACCTACAATGAGCAGTTCTTC
CASRVGGTYNEQFF
>TRBD1|TRBV29-1|TRBJ1-1
TGCAGCGCCCACCTGACGACAGGGATTGAAGCTTTCTTT
CSAHLTTGIEAFF
>TRBD1|TRBV28|TRBJ2-7
TGTGCCAGCACCTTACCCCCTGGCAGGGGGCGCGCCTACGAGCAGTACTTC
CASTLPPGRGRAYEQYF
>TRBD2|TRBV19|TRBJ2-3
TGTGCCAGTAGTCCCCGGGGACTAGCGGGAGAAACAGATACGCAGTATTTT
CASSPRGLAGETDTQYF
>.|TRBV29-1|TRBJ2-1
TGCAGCGTTGAAAGAGGGAATGAGCAGTTCTTC
CSVERGNEQFF
>.|TRBV28|TRBJ2-7
TGTGCCAGCAGTTTATCCCTTACAGGGCCCTATTACTACGAGCAGTACTTC
CASSLSLTGPYYYEQYF
>.|TRBV7-8|TRBJ2-6
TGTGCCAGCAGCCCCGAGACATCCTGGGCTGGGGCCAACGTCCTGACTTTC
CASSPETSWAGANVLTF
>.|TRBV13|TRBJ2-7
TGTGCCAGCAGCTACGACAGGCGGGTCGAGCAGTACTTC
CASSYDRRVEQYF
>.|TRBV23-1|TRBJ2-2
TGCGCCAGCAGTCAATCGCGAACCGGGGAGCTGTTTTTT
CASSQSRTGELFF
>TRBD2|TRBV28|TRBJ2-3
TGTGCCAGCAGTCCCGGACTAGCGGGAGGAATTGATACGCAGTATTTT
CASSPGLAGGIDTQYF